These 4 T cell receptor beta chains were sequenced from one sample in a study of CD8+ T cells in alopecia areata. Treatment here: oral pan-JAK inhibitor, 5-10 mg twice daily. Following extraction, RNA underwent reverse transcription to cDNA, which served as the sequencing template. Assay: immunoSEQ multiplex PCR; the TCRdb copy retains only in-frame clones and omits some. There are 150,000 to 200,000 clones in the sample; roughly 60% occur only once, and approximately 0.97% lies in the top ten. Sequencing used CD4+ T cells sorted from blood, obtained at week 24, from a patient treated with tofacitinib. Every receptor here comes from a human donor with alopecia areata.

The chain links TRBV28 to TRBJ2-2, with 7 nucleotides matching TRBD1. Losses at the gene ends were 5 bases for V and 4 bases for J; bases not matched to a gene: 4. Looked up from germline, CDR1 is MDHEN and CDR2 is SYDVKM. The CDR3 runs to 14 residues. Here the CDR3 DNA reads TGTGCCAGCAGTGAGGGACAGCCCACCGGGGAGCTGTTTTTT. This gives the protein CASSEGQPTGELFF.

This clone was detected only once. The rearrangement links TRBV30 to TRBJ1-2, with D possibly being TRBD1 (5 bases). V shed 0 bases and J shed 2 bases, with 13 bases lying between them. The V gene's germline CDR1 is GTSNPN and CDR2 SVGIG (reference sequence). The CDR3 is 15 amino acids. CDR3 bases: TGTGCCTGGAGTGTGGACACAGGAATAAACTATGGCTACACCTTC. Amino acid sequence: CAWSVDTGINYGYTF.

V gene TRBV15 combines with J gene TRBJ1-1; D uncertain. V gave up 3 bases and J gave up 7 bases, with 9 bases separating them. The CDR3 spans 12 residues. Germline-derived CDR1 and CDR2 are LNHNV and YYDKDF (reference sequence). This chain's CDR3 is CATSRRTNEAFF. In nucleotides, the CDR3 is TGTGCCACCAGCAGGCGAACCAATGAAGCTTTCTTT.

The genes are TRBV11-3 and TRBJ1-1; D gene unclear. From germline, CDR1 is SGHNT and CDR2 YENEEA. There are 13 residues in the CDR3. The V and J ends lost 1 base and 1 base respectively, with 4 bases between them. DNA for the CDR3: TGTGCCAGCAGCTTAGGGGGGAACACTGAAGCTTTCTTT. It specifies CASSLGGNTEAFF.